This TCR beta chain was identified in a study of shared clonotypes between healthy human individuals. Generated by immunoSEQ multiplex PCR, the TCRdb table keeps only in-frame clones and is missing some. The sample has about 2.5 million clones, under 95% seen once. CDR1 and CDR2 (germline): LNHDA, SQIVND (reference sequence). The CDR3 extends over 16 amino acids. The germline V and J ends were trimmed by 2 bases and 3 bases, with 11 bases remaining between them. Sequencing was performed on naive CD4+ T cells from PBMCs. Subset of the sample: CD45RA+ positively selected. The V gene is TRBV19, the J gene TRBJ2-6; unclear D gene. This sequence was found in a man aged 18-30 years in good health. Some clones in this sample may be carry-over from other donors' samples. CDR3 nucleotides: TGTGCCAGTAGTATATCCCATGACGGTGGGGCCAACGTCCTGACTTTC. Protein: CASSISHDGGANVLTF.